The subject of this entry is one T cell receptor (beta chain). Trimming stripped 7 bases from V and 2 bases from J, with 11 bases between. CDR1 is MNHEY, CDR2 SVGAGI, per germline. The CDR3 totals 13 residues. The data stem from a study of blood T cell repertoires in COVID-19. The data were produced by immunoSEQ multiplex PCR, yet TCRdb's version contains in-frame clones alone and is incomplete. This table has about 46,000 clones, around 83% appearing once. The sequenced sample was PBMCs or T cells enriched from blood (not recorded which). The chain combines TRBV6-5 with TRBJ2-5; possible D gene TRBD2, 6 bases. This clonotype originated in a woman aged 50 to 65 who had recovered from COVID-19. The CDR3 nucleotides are TGTGCCAGCATAGGGACTTATCAAGAGACCCAGTACTTC. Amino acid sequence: CASIGTYQETQYF.